The 24 T cell receptor beta chains reported below all come from one sample, sequenced in a study of human T cells and chemical hapten exposure. TCRdb reprocessed the RACE reads via MiXCR and lists one record per CDR3 protein. The table has 95,000 to 150,000 distinct CDR3 sequences, around 11% seen once; the top ten hold under 2.5%. Time point: patch test 3, about 24 weeks after DPC sensitization. The treatment is: therapeutic diphenylcyclopropenone sensitization with weekly scalp DPC. The specimen comprised whole blood, sampled in connection with sensitization to the hapten diphenylcyclopropenone (DPC). The source of these receptors is a woman in her 50s with alopecia areata. Some clones in this sample may be carry-over from other donors' samples.

This clonotype was counted only a few times. The gene calls are TRBV4-2 and TRBJ1-5, with D unresolved. CDR1 and CDR2 from the germline V gene are LGHNA and YNFKEQ. The CDR3 totals 15 residues. Trimming shortened V by 1 base and J by 7 bases, and 14 bases separated the two germline ends. CDR3 in amino acids: CASSQGNRARQPQHF. The CDR3 bases are TGTGCCAGCAGCCAAGGGAACAGAGCAAGGCAGCCCCAGCATTTT.

This clonotype has just a few counts. The genes are TRBV7-9 and TRBJ1-1; TRBD1 is a possible D gene (6 bases). The CDR3 runs to 16 residues. Deletions cut 0 bases from V and 0 bases from J, with 11 bases between. Germline assignment: CDR1 SEHNR and CDR2 FQNEAQ (reference sequence). The CDR3 nucleotides are TGTGCCAGCAGCTTAGCGGACAGCCCCATGAACACTGAAGCTTTCTTT. Protein sequence: CASSLADSPMNTEAFF.

V usage is TRBV12-3 or TRBV12-4 and J usage is TRBJ1-6; tentative D call: TRBD1 (6 bases). V lost 6 bases and J 8 bases, leaving 20 bases between the germline ends. The length of the CDR3 is 16 residues. The CDR3 reads CASSPNRASTDSPLHF. Written as DNA, the CDR3 is TGTGCCAGCAGCCCTAACAGGGCATCTACGGATTCACCCCTCCACTTT.

This clonotype was detected ten times or more. The chain is built from TRBV12-3 or TRBV12-4 and TRBJ1-6; D possibly corresponds to TRBD1 (6 bases). Trimming pared 6 bases from V and 10 bases from J, leaving 16 bases between. CDR3 length: 14 amino acids. The CDR3 coding sequence is TGTGCCAGCAGACCGGGCCAGGGGCTCTCACCCCTCCACTTT. Amino acid sequence: CASRPGQGLSPLHF.

The rearrangement joins TRBV7-2 to TRBJ2-7, with D possibly TRBD1 on 5 matching bases. The germline V gene encodes CDR1 SGHTA and CDR2 FQGNSA. The CDR3 is 13 amino acids. Trimming left V 1 base short and J 12 bases short, with 16 bases between. The CDR3 region is CASSLVDKALWYF. CDR3 sequence (DNA): TGTGCCAGCAGCTTAGTGGACAAGGCCCTTTGGTACTTC.

This clonotype was observed a handful of times. V and J are TRBV7-2 and TRBJ2-3, with D maybe TRBD2 (6 bases). The CDR3 covers 17 residues. Trimming took 4 bases from V and 1 from J, leaving 18 bases between them. The germline CDR1 and CDR2 sequences are SGHTA and FQGNSA. CDR3 amino acids: CASSSPNQAGGTDTQYF. In DNA form, the CDR3 reads TGTGCCAGCAGCTCTCCGAATCAAGCGGGTGGCACAGATACGCAGTATTTT.

This clonotype was seen a handful of times. An end of the junction differs from the germline gene, which may be a read error. This rearrangement joins TRBV28 to TRBJ1-1, with D perhaps matching TRBD1 (6 bases). Germline V CDR1 and CDR2: MDHEN, SYDVKM. The length of the CDR3 is 15 residues. The CDR3 region is CASSDGQTMNTEAFF. The CDR3, as DNA: TGCGCCAGCAGTGACGGACAGACCATGAACACTGAAGCTTTCTTT. Filled out from reference TRBV28 and TRBJ1-1, the complete variable domain reads DVKVTQSSRYLVKRTGEKVFLECVQDMDHENMFWYRQDPGLGLRLIYFSYDVKMKEKGDIPEGYSVSREKKERFSLILESASTNQTSMYLCASSDGQTMNTEAFFGQGTRLTVV.

This chain links TRBV12-3 or TRBV12-4 with TRBJ1-5; a weak D match, TRBD1 (5 bases). CDR3 length: 15 residues. Trimming took off 2 bases at V and 1 base at J, with 9 bases between the two ends. The chain's CDR3 is CASSLWGESNQPQHF. The CDR3 DNA sequence: TGTGCCAGCAGTTTATGGGGGGAAAGCAATCAGCCCCAGCATTTT.

This clonotype was observed at least ten times. The chain carries TRBV5-1 and TRBJ2-7; weak D call: TRBD1 (5 bases). The CDR3 totals 17 residues. Germline CDR1 SGHRS, CDR2 YFSETQ. V was shortened by 1 base and J by 0 bases, with 17 bases between the two germline ends. The CDR3 DNA reads TGCGCCAGCAGCTTGAACCGAGCTAAGGGGTACTCCTACGAGCAGTACTTC. Translated, it gives CASSLNRAKGYSYEQYF.

This clonotype was seen more than once but under ten times. V gene TRBV18 combines with J gene TRBJ1-5; tentatively, D is TRBD1 (5 bases). CDR3 size: 14 residues. The germline V gene has CDR1 KGHSH and CDR2 LQKENI. V lost 4 bases to trimming and J lost 2 bases, with 9 bases between them. The CDR3 DNA reads as TGTGCCAGCTCACTCCAGGGACGCAATCAGCCCCAGCATTTT. As protein: CASSLQGRNQPQHF. The full variable domain, rest sourced from reference TRBV18 and TRBJ1-5, is NAGVMQNPRHLVRRRGQEARLRCSPMKGHSHVYWYRQLPEEGLKFMVYLQKENIIDESGMPKERFSAEFPKEGPSILRIQQVVRGDSAAYFCASSLQGRNQPQHFGDGTRLSIL.

The rearrangement uses TRBV3-1 and TRBJ1-4, with D perhaps TRBD1 (6 bases). V lost 7 bases and J lost 8, with 17 bases in between. From germline, CDR1 is LGHDT and CDR2 YNNKEL (reference sequence). The CDR3 contains 14 residues. In nucleotides, the CDR3 is TGTGCCAGCAAACGATGGGGGGGGCACGAAAAACTGTTTTTT. It is translated as CASKRWGGHEKLFF.

This chain links TRBV11-2 with TRBJ1-2, with D possibly TRBD1 on 5 matching bases. Germline V gives CDR1 SGHAT, CDR2 FQNNGV. The CDR3 loop spans 14 amino acids. Trimming removed 1 base at V and 5 bases at J, with 11 bases between. CDR3 protein: CASSLGGDGYGYTF. For the CDR3, the DNA is TGTGCCAGCAGCTTAGGTGGGGACGGGTATGGCTACACCTTC.

Notes on this clonotype: This may arise from a read error, as a much more abundant clone is one base away. The V and J genes are TRBV29-1 and TRBJ1-2; the D gene is possibly TRBD1 (5 bases). Germline V lookup: CDR1 SQVTM, CDR2 ANQGSEA. The CDR3 is 15 amino acids. Trimming pared 6 bases from V and 4 bases from J, leaving 21 bases between. The CDR3 sequence is CSVKVVGVGGYGYTF. Written as DNA, the CDR3 is TGCAGCGTCAAGGTGGTGGGGGTCGGAGGCTATGGCTACACCTTC.

The rearrangement uses TRBV3-1 and TRBJ1-2, with 8 bases identical to TRBD1. Looked up from germline, CDR1 is LGHDT and CDR2 is YNNKEL (reference sequence). With V trimmed by 4 bases and J by 7 bases, 11 bases remained unmatched. The CDR3 is 15 amino acids. The CDR3 sequence: CASSPDPTGGPGYTF. DNA of the CDR3: TGTGCCAGCAGCCCCGACCCCACAGGGGGGCCTGGCTACACCTTC. Full variable domain (rest looked up from reference TRBV3-1 and TRBJ1-2): DTAVSQTPKYLVTQMGNDKSIKCEQNLGHDTMYWYKQDSKKFLKIMFSYNNKELIINETVPNRFSPKSPDKAHLNLHINSLELGDSAVYFCASSPDPTGGPGYTFGSGTRLTVV.

This clonotype was seen only a few times. The chain is built from TRBV5-4 and TRBJ2-7, with D perhaps TRBD2 (5 bases). The CDR3 covers 12 residues. Trimming shortened V by 0 bases and J by 7 bases, and 8 bases separated the two germline ends. From germline, CDR1 is SGHNT and CDR2 YYREEE (reference sequence). The CDR3: CASSLAREEQYF. The CDR3 region has the DNA TGTGCCAGCAGCTTGGCTAGGGAGGAGCAGTACTTC.

The table lists this clonotype with a few counts. The chain recombines TRBV6-5 with TRBJ1-3, with no clear D. CDR3 length equals 16 residues. V was pared by 0 bases and J by 0 bases, with 9 bases between. Germline V CDR1 and CDR2: MNHEY, SVGAGI. The CDR3 sequence is CASSYSGTSSGNTIYF. CDR3 coding DNA: TGTGCCAGCAGTTACTCGGGCACCAGCTCTGGAAACACCATATATTTT.

The chain recombines TRBV14 with TRBJ2-5; TRBD2 agrees at 8 bases. In germline, CDR1 is SGHDN, CDR2 FVKESK. The CDR3 is 13 residues long. V gave up 4 bases and J gave up 5 bases; unmatched junction bases: 3. CDR3 in amino acids: CASSLSGEETQYF. CDR3 nucleotide sequence: TGTGCCAGCAGCCTTAGCGGGGAGGAGACCCAGTACTTC.

The chain combines TRBV9 with TRBJ2-2, with D unresolved. The V end was cut by 3 bases, the J end by 6 bases, with 9 bases between. Per the germline V gene, CDR1 is SGDLS and CDR2 is YYNGEE. The CDR3 totals 13 residues. CDR3 bases: TGTGCCAGCAGCGCCGTCTTCTCCGGGGAGCTGTTTTTT. Translation: CASSAVFSGELFF.

This clonotype was recorded a few times. The chain employs TRBV12-3 or TRBV12-4 and TRBJ1-6; D is undetermined. The ends were cut back, 6 bases at V and 10 bases at J, with 10 bases in the middle. CDR3 size: 12 residues. CDR3 sequence reads: CASSTPGSPLHF. CDR3 bases: TGTGCCAGCAGCACCCCCGGCTCACCCCTCCACTTT.

This clonotype was seen a single time. The V and J genes are TRBV5-4 and TRBJ2-2; D not resolved. CDR1 is SGHNT and CDR2 is YYREEE in the germline V gene (reference sequence). V was shortened by 3 bases and J by 2 bases, with 5 bases between the two germline ends. The CDR3 consists of 13 residues. CDR3 protein: CASSCYNTGELFF. In DNA form, the CDR3 reads TGTGCCAGCAGCTGCTACAACACCGGGGAGCTGTTTTTT.

This clonotype has more than one count but fewer than ten. The V gene is TRBV7-3, the J gene TRBJ1-2; TRBD1 might be the D (6 bases). Trimming took off 0 bases at V and 6 bases at J, with 8 bases between the two ends. The CDR3 spans 13 residues. Germline V CDR1 and CDR2: SGHTA, FQGTGA. As DNA, the CDR3 is TGTGCCAGCAGCTTAACTGGGGGCGATGGCTACACCTTC. The encoded protein is CASSLTGGDGYTF.

The gene calls are TRBV4-3 and TRBJ2-5, with 9 bases identical to TRBD2. Germline CDR1 and CDR2: LGHNA and YSLEER. J was trimmed by 2 bases and V by 4 bases; bases with no gene match: 8. The length of the CDR3 is 16 residues. In DNA, the CDR3 is TGCGCCAGCAGCCGGAGCCGGACTAGCGTACAAGAGACCCAGTACTTC. Protein sequence: CASSRSRTSVQETQYF.

The chain is built from TRBV24-1 and TRBJ2-1; D not certain. There are 14 residues in the CDR3. From germline, CDR1 is KGHDR and CDR2 SFDVKD. Between the trimmed V and J ends, which lost 3 bases and 8 bases, there was a span of 13 bases. The CDR3, as DNA: TGTGCCACCAGTGATCCCGGTCACGCCGATGAGCAGTTCTTC. Protein sequence: CATSDPGHADEQFF.

This clonotype was seen many times. The J gene is TRBJ2-5, the V gene TRBV12-3 or TRBV12-4, with D unclear. This CDR3 spans 11 amino acids. With 5 bases removed from V and 3 bases from J, the gap between germline ends came to 4 bases. CDR3 DNA: TGTGCCAGCAGTGGTAAAGAGACCCAGTACTTC. This gives the protein CASSGKETQYF.